This T cell receptor (beta chain) emerged from a study of T cell changes during pregnancy in multiple sclerosis. TCRdb's copy holds only in-frame clones and misses some; the assay was immunoSEQ multiplex PCR. The table includes around 88,000 clones, around 92% detected once. CDR1 is WSHSY and CDR2 is SAAADI in the germline V gene. V lost 1 base and J 3 bases, leaving 9 bases between the germline ends. This CDR3 has 15 amino acids. Sequences were derived from peripheral blood, sampled after pregnancy. The chain recombines TRBV10-2 with TRBJ2-2; the D is unclear. The TCR comes from a female donor in good health, enrolled as a control in a pregnancy study. CDR3 bases: TGCGCCAGCAGTGAGTGGGCAGCCTACACCGGGGAGCTGTTTTTT. It translates to CASSEWAAYTGELFF.